Following are 6 T cell receptor beta chains from one sample sequenced in a study of T-cell memory formation after mild COVID-19. MiXCR, run by TCRdb on the 5' RACE reads, gives a single entry per CDR3 protein. The table shows 25,000 to 35,000 distinct CDR3 sequences, with just under 7.5% occurring only once. Sequenced material: PBMCs or a T cell subset sorted from them (not recorded which). These receptors all come from an adult woman who had mild COVID-19 (a few samples of this study predate the infection). Cell type and time point are not known.

This clonotype was observed many times. CDR3 loop: CSAPLTNSYYGYTF. DNA of the CDR3: TGCAGCGCCCCGCTGACGAATTCGTACTATGGCTACACCTTC. This chain joins TRBV29-1 and TRBJ1-2; no clear D. Trimming cost V 7 bases and J 3 bases, with 18 bases left between them. From germline, CDR1 is SQVTM and CDR2 ANQGSEA. The CDR3 consists of 14 residues.

The chain joins TRBV7-6 to TRBJ2-3, with D unclear. Per the germline V gene, CDR1 is SGHVS and CDR2 is FNYEAQ. The CDR3 extends over 13 amino acids. V lost 4 bases to trimming and J lost 2 bases, with 7 bases between them. The CDR3 is CASSSLYTDTQYF. The CDR3 DNA is TGTGCCAGCAGCTCTCTCTACACAGATACGCAGTATTTT.

This clonotype was counted many times. V and J are TRBV9 and TRBJ1-1; D remains unclear. The CDR3 runs 14 residues. In germline, CDR1 is SGDLS, CDR2 YYNGEE. Trimming took off 5 bases at V and 4 bases at J, with 15 bases between the two ends. The CDR3 loop is CASRAPGVGTEAFF. The DNA of the CDR3 is TGTGCCAGCAGGGCACCCGGGGTAGGCACTGAAGCTTTCTTT.

This clonotype was seen many times. The chain recombines TRBV5-1 with TRBJ1-6, with a tentative D call TRBD1 (5 bases). The CDR3 covers 15 residues. The germline V gene encodes CDR1 SGHRS and CDR2 YFSETQ. Trimming stripped 4 bases from V and 8 bases from J, with 16 bases between. CDR3 DNA: TGCGCCAGCAGCGGGAGCTTGGGGCAGGATTCACCCCTCCACTTT. This codes for CASSGSLGQDSPLHF.

The genes are TRBV4-3 and TRBJ2-3, with 9 bases fitting TRBD2. From germline, CDR1 is LGHNA and CDR2 YSLEER. The CDR3 has 17 residues. The ends lost 0 bases at V and 3 bases at J; junction bases unmatched: 7. The CDR3 DNA reads as TGCGCCAGCAGCCAAGAGAAGGCGGGAGGGCCGACAGATACGCAGTATTTT. This sequence encodes CASSQEKAGGPTDTQYF.

This clonotype was counted only a few times. The genes are TRBV10-3 and TRBJ1-1; weak D call: TRBD1 (5 bases). CDR3 length equals 11 residues. Per germline, CDR1 ENHRY and CDR2 SYGVKD. The V and J ends lost 11 bases and 5 bases respectively, with 12 bases between them. Written as DNA, the CDR3 is TGTGCCTCCTCAGGGAGAACTGAAGCTTTCTTT. Protein: CASSGRTEAFF.